This T cell receptor (beta chain) appears in the sequencing data of a study of spatial heterogeneity in lung cancer. This clonotype was seen a few times. Using its own MiXCR run on the 5' RACE reads, TCRdb lists one record per CDR3 protein. The sample lists 10,000 to 13,000 distinct CDR3 sequences; around 9.3% were seen once. CDR3 size: 12 residues. Trimming shortened V by 3 bases and J by 8 bases, and 8 bases separated the two germline ends. Time point indicated: sample taken at primary tumor resection. Whole RNA obtained from tumor, nontumor lung or frozen PBMC underwent sequencing without sorting. The sample in question was PBMCs, obtained at surgery. The V call is TRBV12-3 or TRBV12-4, the J call TRBJ2-4, with D tentatively TRBD2 (5 bases). The TCR comes from a male donor with early-stage non-small cell lung cancer. The CDR3 region is CASSLFGDIQYF. The CDR3 DNA reads as TGTGCCAGCAGTTTGTTCGGGGACATTCAGTACTTC.